The rows below give T cell receptor beta chains drawn from one sample of a study of blood T cell repertoires in COVID-19. Profiled with immunoSEQ multiplex PCR; TCRdb holds only in-frame clones, not every one. The top ten clones hold approximately 12% of a sample with 150,000 to 200,000 clones, roughly 89% of them seen once. Source material: peripheral blood. These receptors came from a woman aged 70-85 years with COVID-19, enrolled during active disease. CDR3s include the opening cysteine and the closing phenylalanine or tryptophan. The D gene is left open where the match is weak. Clone size is given for some rows only: seen once, a few or many times, or a class if the clone is expanded.

>13|TRBJ2-3|-|TRBV12-3/TRBV12-4|-
CASNPGGTDTQYF
TGTGCCAGCAACCCCGGGGGAACAGATACGCAGTATTTT
>15|TRBJ2-1|TRBD2|TRBV30|once
CAWSLSAGGPNEQFF
TGTGCCTGGAGCCTCTCGGCGGGAGGGCCGAATGAGCAGTTCTTC
>15|TRBJ1-5|TRBD1|TRBV20-1|-
CSASPTGQSNQPQHF
TGCAGTGCTAGTCCTACGGGACAGTCGAATCAGCCCCAGCATTTT
>12|TRBJ1-1|-|TRBV5-1|-
CASGDKNTEAFF
TGCGCCAGTGGGGACAAGAACACTGAAGCTTTCTTT
>16|TRBJ2-5|TRBD2|TRBV5-6|-
CASSLDSSGPKETQYF
TGTGCCAGCAGCTTGGATTCTAGCGGACCAAAAGAGACCCAGTACTTC
>15|TRBJ2-7|TRBD1|TRBV15|-
CATSSDPRDSYEQYF
TGTGCCACCAGCAGTGACCCCCGGGACAGCTACGAGCAGTACTTC
>18|TRBJ1-6|-|TRBV6-6|-
CASSPRQSRGLYNSPLHF
TGTGCCAGCAGTCCCAGACAGAGTAGGGGATTATATAATTCACCCCTCCACTTT
>17|TRBJ2-7|TRBD2|TRBV7-6|-
CASSLDVGGRMSAEQYF
TGTGCCAGCAGCTTAGATGTAGGCGGGAGAATGTCGGCCGAGCAGTACTTC
>16|TRBJ1-5|TRBD1|TRBV6-1|-
CASSEALGQGAQPQHF
TGTGCCAGCAGTGAAGCGTTGGGACAGGGGGCTCAGCCCCAGCATTTT
>13|TRBJ1-4|TRBD1|TRBV24-1|-
CATSERTGEKLFF
TGTGCCACCAGTGAACGGACAGGGGAAAAACTGTTTTTT
>16|TRBJ1-5|-|TRBV6-2/TRBV6-3|-
CASSYRTEYSNQPQHF
TGTGCCAGCAGTTACAGAACGGAGTATAGCAATCAGCCCCAGCATTTT
>13|TRBJ1-1|-|TRBV14|-
CASSHGPGIQAFF
TGTGCCAGCAGCCACGGTCCAGGGATTCAAGCTTTCTTT
>15|TRBJ2-1|TRBD2|TRBV15|-
CATSTSGSSYNEQFF
TGTGCCACCAGCACTAGCGGGAGCTCCTACAATGAGCAGTTCTTC
>16|TRBJ2-2|-|TRBV7-3|-
CASSYSGAADTGELFF
TGTGCCAGCAGTTACTCGGGAGCAGCCGACACCGGGGAGCTGTTTTTT
>15|TRBJ1-3|-|TRBV30|-
CAWSHGLRSGNTIYF
TGTGCCTGGAGCCATGGGCTCCGATCTGGAAACACCATATATTTT
>16|TRBJ1-2|-|TRBV19|-
CASSPIGLLQDYGYTF
TGTGCCAGTAGTCCAATCGGTCTCCTCCAGGACTATGGCTACACCTTC
>16|TRBJ2-6|-|TRBV30|-
CAWSLGQTSGANVLTF
TGTGCCTGGAGTCTCGGACAGACCTCTGGGGCCAACGTCCTGACTTTC
>15|TRBJ2-2|TRBD2|TRBV6-5|-
CASTRLAGRTGELFF
TGTGCCAGCACCCGACTAGCAGGACGCACCGGGGAGCTGTTTTTT
>11|TRBJ1-2|-|TRBV20-1|-
CSAPLNDGYTF
TGCAGTGCTCCGTTAAATGATGGCTACACCTTC
>15|TRBJ1-2|-|TRBV3-1/TRBV3-2|-
CASSQASGINYGYTF
TGTGCCAGCAGCCAAGCTAGCGGCATTAACTATGGCTACACCTTC
>15|TRBJ2-1|TRBD2|TRBV7-3|-
CASSSTSGYRDEQFF
TGTGCCAGCAGCAGTACTAGCGGGTATAGGGATGAGCAGTTCTTC
>13|TRBJ1-3|-|TRBV20-1|-
CSASRDSGNTIYF
TGCAGTGCTAGTCGGGACTCTGGAAACACCATATATTTT